Following are 3 T cell receptor beta chains from one sample sequenced in a study of blood T cell repertoires in COVID-19. Some clones are missing from TCRdb's copy, which holds only in-frame ones; the method was immunoSEQ multiplex PCR. The table lists 25,000 to 35,000 clones, roughly 80% of them singletons. The sequenced sample consisted of peripheral blood. The receptors stem from a woman aged 55-69 years with acute or convalescent COVID-19.

The V gene is TRBV7-9, the J gene TRBJ1-5; maybe TRBD1 (6 bases). CDR3 size: 14 residues. V was shortened by 4 bases and J by 3 bases, with 10 bases between the two germline ends. Germline-derived CDR1 and CDR2 are SEHNR and FQNEAQ (reference sequence). In DNA form, the CDR3 reads TGTGCCAGCAGCTCCGGGACACCCAATCAGCCCCAGCATTTT. It codes for CASSSGTPNQPQHF. Using reference TRBV7-9 and TRBJ1-5 for the parts outside the CDR3, the full variable domain is DTGVSQNPRHKITKRGQNVTFRCDPISEHNRLYWYRQTLGQGPEFLTYFQNEAQLEKSRLLSDRFSAERPKGSFSTLEIQRTEQGDSAMYLCASSSGTPNQPQHFGDGTRLSIL.

This chain links TRBV30 with TRBJ1-5; the D gene is possibly TRBD1 (6 bases). The V end lost 5 bases, the J end lost 4 bases, and 9 bases lay between the germline ends. The length of the CDR3 is 12 residues. Germline V gene lookup returns CDR1 GTSNPN and CDR2 SVGIG (reference sequence). The CDR3 DNA sequence: TGTGCCTGGGGACAGCGAAATCAGCCCCAGCATTTT. Protein: CAWGQRNQPQHF.

The rearrangement uses TRBV7-8 and TRBJ2-1, with D perhaps TRBD2 (6 bases). CDR3 size: 17 residues. V was trimmed by 5 bases and J by 2 bases, leaving 19 bases between them. Germline assignment: CDR1 SGHVS and CDR2 FQNEAQ. The DNA of the CDR3 is TGTGCCAGCAGCCTCCTTTATGGGGGGAGAGCCTACAATGAGCAGTTCTTC. This codes for CASSLLYGGRAYNEQFF.